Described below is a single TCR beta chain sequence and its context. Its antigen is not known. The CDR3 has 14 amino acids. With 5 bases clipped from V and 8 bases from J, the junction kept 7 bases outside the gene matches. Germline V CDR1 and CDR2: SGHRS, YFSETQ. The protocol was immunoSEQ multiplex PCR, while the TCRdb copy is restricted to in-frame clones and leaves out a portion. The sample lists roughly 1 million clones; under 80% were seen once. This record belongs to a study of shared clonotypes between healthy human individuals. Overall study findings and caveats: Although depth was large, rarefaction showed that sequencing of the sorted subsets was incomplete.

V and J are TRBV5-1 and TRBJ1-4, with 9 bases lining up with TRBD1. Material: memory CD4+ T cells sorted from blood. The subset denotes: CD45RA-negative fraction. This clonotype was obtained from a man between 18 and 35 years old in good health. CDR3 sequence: CASSPWTGEEKLFF. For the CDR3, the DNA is TGCGCCAGCAGTCCTTGGACAGGGGAGGAAAAACTGTTTTTT.